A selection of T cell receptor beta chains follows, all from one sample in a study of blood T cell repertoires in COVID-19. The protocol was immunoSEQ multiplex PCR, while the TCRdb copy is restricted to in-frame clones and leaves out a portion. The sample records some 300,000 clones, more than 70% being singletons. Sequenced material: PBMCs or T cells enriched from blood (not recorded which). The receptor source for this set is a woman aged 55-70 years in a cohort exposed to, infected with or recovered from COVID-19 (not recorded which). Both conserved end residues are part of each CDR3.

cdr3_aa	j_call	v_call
CASSPNRAVDEQFF	TRBJ2-1	TRBV18
CATRAQGQPNTEAFF	TRBJ1-1	TRBV24-1
CASSSPGLAGPNTGELFF	TRBJ2-2	TRBV27
CASRKRTGTGAHF	TRBJ1-6	TRBV5-6
CASSLGLTSTDTQYF	TRBJ2-3	TRBV5-1
CASSQDYAERGHTNEKLFF	TRBJ1-4	TRBV4-1
CASSPDITNEKLFF	TRBJ1-4	TRBV5-6
CASRMDRAEQYF	TRBJ2-7	TRBV28
CASSRTGAYEQYF	TRBJ2-7	TRBV7-8
CASSQLLSRTATSTGNIQYF	TRBJ2-4	TRBV4-2
CASSTGDYEQYF	TRBJ2-7	TRBV6-2/TRBV6-3
CASSKVPSGSNEQFF	TRBJ2-1	TRBV21-1
CASSLSSTIEKLFF	TRBJ1-4	TRBV28
CASSLGTGVNEKLFF	TRBJ1-4	TRBV7-9
CASSLGDNSYEQYF	TRBJ2-7	TRBV11-2
CASKESASGANVLTF	TRBJ2-6	TRBV28
CASSLVTEQYF	TRBJ2-7	TRBV11-1
CASSPEVGPRTTGGRHFF	TRBJ2-1	TRBV18
CASSLERNTEAFF	TRBJ1-1	TRBV28
CATSTWQGAEAFF	TRBJ1-1	TRBV24-1
CASSGTGRQTQYF	TRBJ2-5	TRBV6-5
CASLGTGGPGELFF	TRBJ2-2	TRBV25-1
CASSPGTGRNTIYF	TRBJ1-3	TRBV6-5
CASSEARLATNTGELFF	TRBJ2-2	TRBV2
CSVLQGTVNNEQFF	TRBJ2-1	TRBV29-1
CASSSPGLAGGRDTQYF	TRBJ2-3	TRBV28
CASSAGVRLSYNEQFF	TRBJ2-1	TRBV2
CASSPDRNSYNEQFF	TRBJ2-1	TRBV4-2
CASSLADRGDSPLHF	TRBJ1-6	TRBV5-4
CASSKIGQGAIVWNEQFF	TRBJ2-1	TRBV13
CASSEEEDRMAEAFF	TRBJ1-1	TRBV7-3
CASSPNRDRRNQPQHF	TRBJ1-5	TRBV18
CASSLIGLSNTEAFF	TRBJ1-1	TRBV7-9
CASSFVGGGYNEQFF	TRBJ2-1	TRBV28
CASSGWDRALGGEQFF	TRBJ2-1	TRBV25-1
CASSPQGGRGRGGYTF	TRBJ1-2	TRBV18
CASSPGLAGSSYNEQFF	TRBJ2-1	TRBV5-4
CASTKEGYGYTF	TRBJ1-2	TRBV6-5
CASMVGIKNIQYF	TRBJ2-4	TRBV2
CASDRANYGYTF	TRBJ1-2	TRBV6-5
CASSPGIEQTEAFF	TRBJ1-1	TRBV5-6
CASSQGRTSGSGETQYF	TRBJ2-5	TRBV4-3
CASSLSTSGAVYEQYF	TRBJ2-7	TRBV4-1
CASSLEGGDQPQHF	TRBJ1-5	TRBV5-1
CATSRTGTGGHEQYF	TRBJ2-7	TRBV15
CAWSPFGGSNTEAFF	TRBJ1-1	TRBV30
CASSFAFFPDSYNEQFF	TRBJ2-1	TRBV5-6
CASAGLAGIYEQYF	TRBJ2-7	TRBV28
CASSQGVVSGNTIYF	TRBJ1-3	TRBV4-3
CASSYGAVRGTEAFF	TRBJ1-1	TRBV6-5
CASSTTGNYGYTF	TRBJ1-2	TRBV19
CASSEYDEQYF	TRBJ2-7	TRBV6-1
CASNRDRAYEQYF	TRBJ2-7	TRBV2
CASSFRGTKQFF	TRBJ2-1	TRBV28
CASSLQGAGPHEQFF	TRBJ2-1	TRBV7-3
CASSPTSGTGELFF	TRBJ2-2	TRBV7-3
CAWSEGQGGTEAFF	TRBJ1-1	TRBV30
CASRLGGLAHYGYTF	TRBJ1-2	TRBV27
CASTAGSYSGANVLTF	TRBJ2-6	TRBV14